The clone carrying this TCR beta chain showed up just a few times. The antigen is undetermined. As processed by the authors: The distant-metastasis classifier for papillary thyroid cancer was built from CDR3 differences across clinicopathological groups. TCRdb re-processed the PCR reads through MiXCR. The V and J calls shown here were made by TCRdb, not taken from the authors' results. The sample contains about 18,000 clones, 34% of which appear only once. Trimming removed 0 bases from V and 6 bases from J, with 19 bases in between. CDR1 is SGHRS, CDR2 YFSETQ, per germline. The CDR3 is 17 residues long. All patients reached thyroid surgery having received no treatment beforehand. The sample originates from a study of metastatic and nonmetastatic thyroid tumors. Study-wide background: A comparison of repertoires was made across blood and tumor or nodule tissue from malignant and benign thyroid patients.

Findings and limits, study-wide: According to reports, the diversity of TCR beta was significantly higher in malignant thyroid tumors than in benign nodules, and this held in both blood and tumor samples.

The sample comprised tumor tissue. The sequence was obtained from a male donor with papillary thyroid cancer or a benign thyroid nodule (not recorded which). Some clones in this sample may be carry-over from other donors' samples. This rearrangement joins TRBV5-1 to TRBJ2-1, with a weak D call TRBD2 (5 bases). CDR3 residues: CASSLGVASQKVNEQFF. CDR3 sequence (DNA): TGCGCCAGCAGCTTGGGGGTAGCGTCCCAAAAGGTCAATGAGCAGTTCTTC. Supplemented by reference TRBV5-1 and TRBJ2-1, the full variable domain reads KAGVTQTPRYLIKTRGQQVTLSCSPISGHRSVSWYQQTPGQGLQFLFEYFSETQRNKGNFPGRFSGRQFSNSRSEMNVSTLELGDSALYLCASSLGVASQKVNEQFFGPGTRLTVL.